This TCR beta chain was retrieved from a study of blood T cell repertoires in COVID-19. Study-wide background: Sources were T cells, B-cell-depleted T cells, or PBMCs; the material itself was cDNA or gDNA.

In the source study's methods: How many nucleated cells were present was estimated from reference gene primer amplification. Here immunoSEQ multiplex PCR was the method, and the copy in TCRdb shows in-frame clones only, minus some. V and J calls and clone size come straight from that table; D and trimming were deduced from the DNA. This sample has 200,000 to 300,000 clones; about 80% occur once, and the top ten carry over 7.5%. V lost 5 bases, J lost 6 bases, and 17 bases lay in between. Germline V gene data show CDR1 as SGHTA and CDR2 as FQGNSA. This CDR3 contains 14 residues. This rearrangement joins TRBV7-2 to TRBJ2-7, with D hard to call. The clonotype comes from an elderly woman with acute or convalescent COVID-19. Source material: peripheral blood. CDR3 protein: CASSTSQAVGEQYF. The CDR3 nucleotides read TGTGCCAGCAGCACCAGTCAGGCAGTAGGCGAGCAGTACTTC.